This T cell receptor beta chain is from a study of blood T cell repertoires in COVID-19. The wider study: PBMCs, B-cell-depleted T cells, or T cells were the source of the cDNA or gDNA that made up the material.

Germline CDR1 reads SGHAT; CDR2 reads FQNNGV. There are 15 residues in the CDR3. V lost 2 bases, J lost 4 bases, and 4 bases stayed unmatched. Adults between roughly 18 and 95 years of age took part from 24 US areas. Original methodology: The assay estimated nucleated cells by amplifying reference gene primers. Measured with immunoSEQ multiplex PCR; TCRdb has only the in-frame clones, and not every one. The V and J calls and the clone size are those of that table, but D and trimming were determined from the DNA. Altogether 200,000 or so clones are present, 87% being singletons, with the ten largest covering about 10%.

The origin of this receptor is a man under 40 who had recovered from COVID-19. This rearrangement joins TRBV11-2 to TRBJ1-5, with 8 bases lining up with TRBD1. The material sequenced was PBMCs or T cells enriched from blood (not recorded which). CDR3 DNA: TGTGCCAGCAGCTTAACCCAGGGGGCTAATCAGCCCCAGCATTTT. This encodes CASSLTQGANQPQHF. The variable domain in full, completed from reference TRBV11-2 and TRBJ1-5, reads EAGVAQSPRYKIIEKRQSVAFWCNPISGHATLYWYQQILGQGPKLLIQFQNNGVVDDSQLPKDRFSAERLKGVDSTLKIQPAKLEDSAVYLCASSLTQGANQPQHFGDGTRLSIL.